This T cell receptor beta chain was identified in a study of Ad26.COV2.S vaccination and SARS-CoV-2 variants (dated by TCRdb to the early 2020s). About the investigation overall: Donors in the vaccine arm were drawn from COV1001, a phase I-IIa trial of Ad26.COV2.S in healthy adults that was multicentre, randomized, double-blind and placebo-controlled. Ad26.COV2.S was administered intramuscularly at 5 x 10^10 or 1 x 10^11 viral particles, either as a single shot or as two shots given 56 days apart. TCRbeta repertoire sequencing was used to assess the specificity and breadth of SARS-CoV-2-reactive T cell receptors after Ad26.COV2.S vaccination. A total of roughly 32 samples were included in the TCR-sequenced set, comprising around 19 Ad26.COV2.S vaccine recipients, 5 placebo recipients and 8 SARS-CoV-2 convalescent individuals. Trial participants were randomized into five groups of five, in which low-dose or high-dose Ad26.COV2.S was given once or twice, or placebo was given on both occasions. Throughout the experiments and outcome assessment, investigators stayed blinded to trial group allocation.

Counted from cysteine to phenylalanine, this CDR3 has 13 amino acids. Only the CDR3 DNA stays, 39 bases, in frame from base 1. CDR1 and CDR2 are read off the germline V gene as SNHLY and FYNNEI. The junction carries 14 bases between V and J, which are trimmed by 2 bases and 10 bases respectively. Here is what the overall study found, with its caveats: Comparable non-spike TCR breadth was observed between vaccine and placebo recipients, consistent with only spike being contained in the vaccine. Compared with placebo recipients, Ad26.COV2.S recipients showed higher spike-specific TCR breadth (P = 0.0014). Comparing responses between vaccine doses or regimens was not something the study was powered to do. The authors noted that the TCR breadth and depth analyses may have underestimated total T cell responses. After vaccination, spike-specific CD8+ and CD4+ T cell responses were reported to show substantial breadth.

The immunoSEQ Assay was used to sequence TCRbeta CDR3 regions. After extraction, genomic DNA underwent amplification by bias-controlled multiplex PCR, followed by high-throughput sequencing. Per the original workflow: To quantify the absolute abundance of each unique TCRbeta CDR3 region, sequences were collapsed and filtered. T cell fraction was estimated by normalization of TCRbeta template counts to usable DNA, with usable DNA being measured through amplification of reference genes present in all nucleated cells. Repertoire TCRs were annotated as SARS-CoV-2-specific when V gene, CDR3 amino acid sequence and J gene were exactly matched to a known reactive TCR set. The reference SARS-CoV-2 TCR set was obtained from MIRA and was filtered for enrichment in COVID-19-positive ImmuneCODE repertoires, whereby public or cross-reactive TCRs were removed. Based on the MIRA antigens, annotated TCRs were further analysed at the level of specific ORF or position within ORF. Depth was the summed frequency of annotated unique rearrangements, while breadth was defined as annotated unique rearrangements over total unique productive rearrangements. TCR breadth was compared between groups using two-sided Wilcoxon rank-sum tests. TCRdb holds this immuneACCESS table with in-frame rearrangements only. Some clones are missing; in checked studies, unresolved V genes explain under half, and the rest has no known cause. D and trimming were read from the DNA, whereas the V and J calls and clone size are those reported in that table. The sample table contains about 250,000 clones; only one count was recorded for 70% to 90% of them. Jointly, the top ten make up about 3.1% of the sample.

The treatment or condition label for this specimen denotes: roughly 19 received Ad26.COV2.S at low or high dose, single or two shots; about five received placebo; per-sample allocation not given. Repertoires of vaccine and placebo recipients were sequenced from samples collected on day 63 after the first injection. Cohort 1b enrolled some 25 adults aged 18-55 years at a single site in Boston, USA, between 29 July and 7 August 2020. As a vaccine, Ad26.COV2.S was a replication-incompetent adenovirus type 26 vector that expressed a prefusion-stabilized SARS-CoV-2 spike protein derived from the original Wuhan strain. Notes on this clone: Its binding antigen is unknown. Base qualities are not provided; no much larger clone lies one nucleotide away.

The specimen was peripheral blood, collected in a trial of Ad26.COV2.S vaccine versus placebo. The rearrangement combines TRBV2 with TRBJ1-1; TRBD1 might be the D gene, on 6 matching bases. This receptor was taken from a person aged 18-65 years who received the Ad26.COV2.S COVID-19 vaccine or a placebo. The DNA is as follows: TGTGCCAGCAGTGAATTCCCGGCCAGGGGAGCTTTCTTT. It specifies CASSEFPARGAFF.